The 21 T cell receptor beta chains presented below share a single source sample, sequenced in a study of OX40 agonist ivuxolimab in advanced cancers. Libraries were built with the immunoSEQ multiplex PCR assay. Drawn from immuneACCESS, this table holds only the in-frame rearrangements with V and J called that TCRdb kept. Clones are partly lost; checked studies trace under half to an unresolved V gene and leave the rest unexplained. The sample table lists 80,000 or so clones, 90% of them with a count of one. The ten most abundant clones make up more than 1.5% of the sample. The sample consisted of CD4+ or CD8+ T cells sorted from blood, taken in a trial of the OX40 agonist ivuxolimab. These receptors all come from an adult with an advanced solid tumor such as melanoma, head and neck, liver or kidney cancer.

This clone showed up just once. The sample holds other DNA sequences that translate to the same CDR3. V is TRBV11-3 and J is TRBJ2-1; no clear D. Germline CDR1 and CDR2: SGHNT and YENEEA. The ends were cut back, 5 bases at V and 4 bases at J, with 3 bases in the middle. This CDR3 has 11 amino acids. CDR3: CASSRYNEQFF. In DNA, the CDR3 is TGTGCCAGCAGCAGGTACAATGAGCAGTTCTTC.

The chain couples TRBV7-6 to TRBJ2-4, with 8 bases that match TRBD2. CDR1 is SGHVS, CDR2 FNYEAQ, per germline. With V trimmed by 4 bases and J by 6 bases, 8 bases remained unmatched. The CDR3 length is 15 residues. CDR3 protein: CASSSQAGERNIQYF. Here the CDR3 DNA reads TGTGCCAGCAGCTCACAAGCGGGGGAAAGAAACATTCAGTACTTC.

The chain couples TRBV6-5 to TRBJ2-1; D call uncertain. Trimming left V 6 bases short and J 6 bases short, with 9 bases between. CDR3 size: 12 residues. CDR1 and CDR2 from the germline V gene are MNHEY and SVGAGI. The CDR3 coding sequence is TGTGCCAGCAGGCCAACCTCCAATGAGCAGTTCTTC. Translated, it gives CASRPTSNEQFF.

The chain has TRBV29-1 and TRBJ2-5; D is unresolved. Germline V gene data show CDR1 as SQVTM and CDR2 as ANQGSEA. V was clipped by 2 bases and J by 2 bases, with 6 bases between them. There are 12 residues in the CDR3. The CDR3: CSVERSQETQYF. CDR3 nucleotide sequence: TGCAGCGTTGAACGGAGTCAAGAGACCCAGTACTTC.

The J gene is TRBJ2-2, the V gene TRBV4-2; D ambiguous. From germline, CDR1 is LGHNA and CDR2 YNFKEQ. The V and J ends lost 0 bases and 2 bases respectively, with 10 bases between them. The CDR3 has 16 residues. CDR3 amino acids: CASSQEVGLNTGELFF. CDR3 bases: TGTGCCAGCAGCCAAGAAGTAGGGCTAAACACCGGGGAGCTGTTTTTT.

J is TRBJ2-2 and V is TRBV10-3; the match to TRBD1 covers 8 bases. Losses at the gene ends were 8 bases for V and 4 bases for J; bases not matched to a gene: 3. The CDR3 totals 13 residues. CDR1 is ENHRY and CDR2 is SYGVKD in the germline V gene. Here the CDR3 reads CAIGGQATGELFF. The CDR3 nucleotides are TGTGCCATCGGGGGACAGGCCACCGGGGAGCTGTTTTTT.

CDR3 region: CASSQGEVRERQETQYF. The CDR3 DNA sequence: TGTGCCAGCAGCCAAGGCGAGGTCCGGGAGCGTCAAGAGACCCAGTACTTC. J is TRBJ2-5 and V is TRBV14; TRBD2 might be the D (6 bases). V was cut by 1 base and J by 2 bases, with 17 bases left in between. Germline V gene sequence: CDR1 SGHDN, CDR2 FVKESK. This CDR3 is built from 17 residues.

The count of this clone is one. This chain uses TRBV7-3 with TRBJ2-3; maybe TRBD2 (7 bases). Germline CDR1 and CDR2: SGHTA and FQGTGA. Trimming took off 5 bases at V and 5 bases at J, with 14 bases between the two ends. This CDR3 is built from 14 residues. CDR3 residues: CASSAGGAQDTQYF. CDR3 DNA sequence: TGTGCCAGCAGCGCTGGGGGGGCACAAGATACGCAGTATTTT.

J is TRBJ1-2 and V is TRBV28; possible D gene TRBD1, 5 bases. V gave up 4 bases and J gave up 5 bases, with 17 bases separating them. This CDR3 comprises 15 residues. Germline-derived CDR1 and CDR2 are MDHEN and SYDVKM. The CDR3 loop reads CASSYPGRGLYGYTF. CDR3 DNA: TGTGCCAGCAGTTACCCGGGACGGGGTCTATATGGCTACACCTTC.

The chain carries TRBV11-2 and TRBJ2-1; 10 nucleotides align to TRBD2. The germline gives CDR1 SGHAT, CDR2 FQNNGV. With V trimmed by 3 bases and J by 0 bases, 8 bases remained unmatched. The CDR3 sequence is 18 residues long. This chain's CDR3 is CASSLRTSGGSSYNEQFF. The CDR3 region has the DNA TGTGCCAGCAGCTTGCGGACTAGCGGAGGGAGCTCCTACAATGAGCAGTTCTTC. Together with reference TRBV11-2 and TRBJ2-1, the CDR3 gives the full variable domain: EAGVAQSPRYKIIEKRQSVAFWCNPISGHATLYWYQQILGQGPKLLIQFQNNGVVDDSQLPKDRFSAERLKGVDSTLKIQPAKLEDSAVYLCASSLRTSGGSSYNEQFFGPGTRLTVL.

This chain connects TRBV6-5 to TRBJ2-7; D could derive from TRBD1 or TRBD2 (5 bases each). Germline loops: CDR1 MNHEY, CDR2 SVGAGI. The CDR3 is 15 amino acids. V lost 6 bases and J lost 1, with 16 bases in between. In DNA, the CDR3 is TGTGCCAGCAGAGGTCGGGCGAGGGGATCCTACGAGCAGTACTTC. Translating it yields CASRGRARGSYEQYF.

The rearrangement links TRBV6-5 to TRBJ2-7; D possibly corresponds to TRBD1 (5 bases). CDR1 and CDR2 from the germline V gene are MNHEY and SVGAGI. V gave up 2 bases and J gave up 2 bases, with 16 bases separating them. The CDR3 is 16 amino acids. CDR3 region: CASSYRLQVSTYEQYF. Here the CDR3 DNA reads TGTGCCAGCAGTTACCGCTTACAGGTGTCTACCTACGAGCAGTACTTC.

This sequence joins TRBV29-1 and TRBJ1-2; D not certain. Trimming shortened V by 2 bases and J by 8 bases, and 12 bases separated the two germline ends. The germline V gene encodes CDR1 SQVTM and CDR2 ANQGSEA. The CDR3 contains 12 residues. The CDR3 DNA reads as TGCAGCGTTGAAATCTGGGTAGGAGGCTACACCTTC. This encodes CSVEIWVGGYTF.

The chain links TRBV7-2 to TRBJ1-2; 8 bases align to TRBD1. V was clipped by 1 base and J by 8 bases; unmatched bases: 9. Germline CDR1 and CDR2: SGHTA and FQGNSA. This CDR3 is 15 amino acids long. The CDR3 protein is CASSLDLGQGAGYTF. The CDR3 coding sequence is TGTGCCAGCAGCTTAGATTTGGGGCAGGGGGCCGGCTACACCTTC.

This clone was seen once. This sequence joins TRBV5-1 and TRBJ1-5, with D maybe TRBD1 (5 bases). The CDR3 has 15 amino acids. Per the germline V gene, CDR1 is SGHRS and CDR2 is YFSETQ. Trimming stripped 4 bases from V and 4 bases from J, with 15 bases between. The CDR3 loop is CASSPSGGMNQPQHF. Here the CDR3 DNA reads TGCGCCAGCAGCCCGAGTGGGGGGATGAATCAGCCCCAGCATTTT.

J is TRBJ2-7 and V is TRBV7-2; D might be TRBD1 (6 bases). Germline loops: CDR1 SGHTA, CDR2 FQGNSA. V was pared by 4 bases and J by 3 bases, with 7 bases between. The length of the CDR3 is 12 residues. The CDR3 DNA reads TGTGCCAGCAGCTCACAGGGCTACGAGCAGTACTTC. This encodes CASSSQGYEQYF.

The rearrangement links TRBV5-5 to TRBJ1-2; possible D gene TRBD1, 5 bases. Germline loops: CDR1 SGHKS, CDR2 YYEKEE (reference sequence). CDR3 size: 15 residues. V lost 0 bases to trimming and J lost 4 bases, with 13 bases between them. The CDR3 DNA sequence: TGTGCCAGCAGCTTGGCCACGGGGACCTCCTATGGCTACACCTTC. Translation gives CASSLATGTSYGYTF.

J is TRBJ2-4 and V is TRBV7-9; maybe TRBD2 (5 bases). The CDR3 sequence is 15 residues long. V was trimmed by 8 bases and J by 1 base, leaving 15 bases between them. Germline assignment: CDR1 SEHNR and CDR2 FQNEAQ (reference sequence). DNA for the CDR3: TGTGCCAGCCTTAAGGCGGGTAACGCCAAAAACATTCAGTACTTC. As protein: CASLKAGNAKNIQYF.

The chain combines TRBV7-2 with TRBJ1-5; 8 bases are shared with TRBD1. Trimming took 4 bases from V and 6 from J; bases not matched to a gene: 5. Per germline, CDR1 SGHTA and CDR2 FQGNSA. The CDR3 totals 14 residues. The CDR3 DNA reads as TGTGCCAGCAGCTCACAGGGGGACGGTCAGCCCCAGCATTTT. Translated, it gives CASSSQGDGQPQHF.

The chain recombines TRBV7-2 with TRBJ2-5; D uncertain. The germline V gene has CDR1 SGHTA and CDR2 FQGNSA. The CDR3 extends over 14 amino acids. The V gene lost 1 base and the J gene lost 1 base, with 7 bases spanning the gap. DNA of the CDR3: TGTGCCAGCAGCTTAGGGCAGCCCCAAGAGACCCAGTACTTC. This codes for CASSLGQPQETQYF.

V usage is TRBV6-6 and J usage is TRBJ2-2; TRBD2 is a possible D gene (6 bases). Trimming took 8 bases from V and 4 from J, leaving 14 bases between them. Germline V lookup: CDR1 MNHNY, CDR2 SVGAGI (reference sequence). The length of the CDR3 is 14 residues. The DNA for the CDR3 is TGTGCCAGCCTGGGGCGGGAACTCACCGGGGAGCTGTTTTTT. Amino acids: CASLGRELTGELFF.